This TCR beta chain was sequenced in a study of long-term antiretroviral therapy in people with HIV. Study observations and caveats: In HIV, the repertoires covered a tighter span of CDR3 lengths than in controls. Post-ART, diversity grew, though it stayed under transplant donor control levels.

The V end lost 4 bases, the J end lost 3 bases, and 13 bases lay between the germline ends. Germline CDR1 and CDR2: SEHNR and FQNEAQ (reference sequence). The CDR3 totals 15 residues. Survey-level resolution applied to immunoSEQ assay v3.0. The repertoire was sequenced with immunoSEQ multiplex PCR; TCRdb's copy has only in-frame clones and lacks some. The data hold about 25,000 clones, with 76% observed a single time. Only a few counts were recorded for this clone. What it binds is not known. The rearrangement joins TRBV7-9 to TRBJ2-4; maybe TRBD1 (6 bases). The origin of this receptor is a woman in her forties with HIV. Here the sequenced sample was unsorted PBMCs, taken 1.1 years before starting antiretroviral therapy. CDR3 coding DNA: TGTGCCAGCAGCTGGGAAGGACAGAGCAAAAACATTCAGTACTTC. Its translation: CASSWEGQSKNIQYF.